The T cell receptor (beta chain) under discussion was sequenced for a study of T cells in Graves' hyperthyroidism and ophthalmopathy. Study-wide results and caveats: From stable hyperthyroidism, ophthalmopathy was set apart by a 13 V-J model. Blood also contained most expanded thyroid clonotypes above 0.001.

Germline V lookup: CDR1 DFQATT, CDR2 SNEGSKA (reference sequence). This CDR3 is 16 amino acids long. Trimming removed 0 bases from V and 3 bases from J, with 18 bases in between. Used for diagnoses were clinical symptoms, serum thyroxine and TRAb, thyroid ultrasound and orbital computed tomography. The PBMCs studied were ones that came from approximately 9.9 ml fresh peripheral blood. Amplified TCR beta CDR3 regions derived from RNA transcripts. When the TCR CDR3 underwent first-round RT-PCR, the HTBI primer set was used. One entry per CDR3 protein results from TCRdb running MiXCR on the multiplex PCR reads. The sample has about 350,000 distinct CDR3 sequences, about 18% seen once; the top ten hold roughly a third. For this clonotype: Its antigen is currently unknown.

The chain couples TRBV20-1 to TRBJ2-7; D may be TRBD1 (6 bases). This receptor was obtained from a woman aged 30 to 39 with Graves' hyperthyroidism that later progressed to Graves' ophthalmopathy. Sequencing input: blood. The CDR3 loop is CSARDLGGQTFYEQYF. The DNA of the CDR3 is TGCAGTGCTAGAGATCTCGGAGGACAGACGTTCTACGAGCAGTACTTC.